What follows are 30 T cell receptor beta chains derived from one specimen sequenced in a study of regulatory T cells in long-lasting Graves disease. Time point denoted: persistent/refractory GD, antithyroid drugs over 5 years with positive TRAb. PBMCs were the source of the RNA used for TCR sequencing. Both iRepertoire HTBI primers and Arm-PCR of CDR3 regions were used to build the TCR beta libraries. TCRdb re-analysed the multiplex PCR reads in MiXCR, keeping a single row per CDR3 protein. The sample carries approximately 290,000 distinct CDR3 sequences, around 23% recorded once. The sequenced sample was peripheral blood mononuclear cells (PBMCs), obtained when the disease was refractory, from a patient treated with antithyroid drugs. These receptors came from a female donor with Graves disease.

This chain connects TRBV6-1 to TRBJ2-7, with unresolved D. The germline CDR1 and CDR2 sequences are MNHNS and SASEGT. The V end was cut by 8 bases, the J end by 0 bases, with 8 bases between. The CDR3 totals 12 residues. CDR3 DNA sequence: TGTGCCAGCGGGTCGAGCTCCTACGAGCAGTACTTC. Translation: CASGSSSYEQYF.

Concerning this clonotype itself: This clone may be a read error of a much larger clone one base away. The V gene is TRBV6-1, the J gene TRBJ1-1, with 11 bases identical to TRBD1. J lost 11 bases, V lost 6 bases, and 14 bases had no gene match. Germline V gene data show CDR1 as MNHNS and CDR2 as SASEGT. The CDR3 is made up of 15 amino acids. The CDR3 region is CASSTIGQGATKAFF. The CDR3 bases are TGTGCCAGCAGCACAATCGGACAGGGGGCGACGAAGGCTTTCTTT.

This clonotype was detected ten times or more. The J gene is TRBJ2-5, the V gene TRBV28; no reliable D call. CDR3 length: 14 residues. Germline V gene lookup returns CDR1 MDHEN and CDR2 SYDVKM. The V end was cut by 6 bases, the J end by 5 bases, with 16 bases between. CDR3 sequence reads: CASRGRTGPETQYF. CDR3 DNA sequence: TGTGCCAGCAGAGGACGGACGGGCCCTGAGACCCAGTACTTC.

A remark on this clonotype: This may arise from a read error, as a much more abundant clone is one base away. V usage is TRBV6-1 and J usage is TRBJ1-2; 7 bases agree with TRBD1. V trimming: 11 bases; J trimming: 5 bases; junction bases outside the gene matches: 8. CDR3 size: 12 residues. The V gene's germline CDR1 is MNHNS and CDR2 SASEGT. CDR3 sequence reads: CAGTGTAYGYTF. CDR3 DNA: TGTGCCGGCACCGGGACAGCTTATGGCTACACCTTC.

CDR3 residues: CAWSRVIKRPYEQYF. In nucleotides, the CDR3 is TGTGCCTGGAGCCGAGTGATTAAGCGGCCCTACGAGCAGTACTTC. The chain carries TRBV30 and TRBJ2-7; maybe TRBD2 (5 bases). Germline values: CDR1 GTSNPN, CDR2 SVGIG (reference sequence). The CDR3 loop spans 15 amino acids. Trimming removed 3 bases from V and 2 bases from J, with 17 bases in between.

In this sample, this clonotype turned up many times. V is TRBV9 and J is TRBJ1-4; maybe TRBD1 (6 bases). Germline lookup yields CDR1 SGDLS and CDR2 YYNGEE. V was clipped by 3 bases and J by 4 bases, with 13 bases between them. The CDR3 length is 15 residues. DNA for the CDR3: TGTGCCAGCAGCGCAGGGGACCGAGTTAATGAAAAACTGTTTTTT. Translation gives CASSAGDRVNEKLFF.

This chain joins TRBV6-5 and TRBJ1-1, with a tentative D call TRBD1 (5 bases). CDR1 is MNHEY, CDR2 SVGAGI, per germline. This CDR3 region has 14 residues. Trimming pared 2 bases from V and 7 bases from J, leaving 14 bases between. The CDR3 here is CASSYPPAQGEAFF. The CDR3 DNA sequence: TGTGCCAGCAGTTACCCTCCCGCGCAGGGTGAAGCTTTCTTT.

This clonotype was seen a handful of times. The chain has TRBV25-1 and TRBJ1-2; 8 positions agree with TRBD1. The germline gives CDR1 MGHDK, CDR2 SYGVNS. Losses at the gene ends were 2 bases for V and 3 bases for J; bases not matched to a gene: 5. This CDR3 is 15 amino acids long. Written as DNA, the CDR3 is TGTGCCAGCAGTGAAGCAGGGGGCGCTGACTATGGCTACACCTTC. Amino acids: CASSEAGGADYGYTF.

This clonotype was seen a few times. This rearrangement joins TRBV24-1 to TRBJ2-5; D ambiguous. CDR1 is KGHDR, CDR2 SFDVKD, per germline. The CDR3 spans 14 residues. V was pared by 2 bases and J by 5 bases, with 11 bases between. CDR3 sequence reads: CATSDSLVGETQYF. CDR3 sequence (DNA): TGTGCCACCAGTGATTCGCTAGTTGGGGAGACCCAGTACTTC.

V gene TRBV6-1 combines with J gene TRBJ2-1; 11 bases match TRBD2. The CDR3 sequence is 14 residues long. The germline gives CDR1 MNHNS, CDR2 SASEGT. V trimming: 5 bases; J trimming: 5 bases; junction bases outside the gene matches: 2. The CDR3 is CASSISGRDNEQFF. The CDR3 region has the DNA TGTGCCAGCAGTATTAGCGGGAGGGACAATGAGCAGTTCTTC.

The rearrangement joins TRBV7-2 to TRBJ2-7, with 10 bases lining up with TRBD2. J was trimmed by 6 bases and V by 1 base; bases with no gene match: 6. Germline CDR1 SGHTA, CDR2 FQGNSA. This CDR3 spans 15 amino acids. The CDR3 nucleotides read TGTGCCAGCAGCTTAGGTTCAGCGGGAGGGATCGAGCAGTACTTC. Translation gives CASSLGSAGGIEQYF.

This clonotype was recorded many times. V gene TRBV20-1 combines with J gene TRBJ1-1; D remains ambiguous. The CDR3 loop spans 11 amino acids. Germline CDR1 is DFQATT and CDR2 is SNEGSKA (reference sequence). V dropped 6 bases and J dropped 7 bases, with 12 bases sitting between them. The DNA for the CDR3 is TGCAGTGCCGGGGAGGGAGGTGAAGCTTTCTTT. Translated, it gives CSAGEGGEAFF.

At least ten counts were recorded for this clonotype. The V and J genes are TRBV28 and TRBJ2-7; D call uncertain. V lost 4 bases, J lost 2 bases, and 9 bases lay in between. The CDR3 sequence is 13 residues long. Germline V gene data show CDR1 as MDHEN and CDR2 as SYDVKM. The CDR3 loop is CASSSTYTYEQYF. The CDR3 DNA reads TGTGCCAGCAGTTCCACCTACACCTACGAGCAGTACTTC.

This clonotype was counted between two and nine times. The chain uses TRBV18 and TRBJ2-5, with D possibly TRBD1 on 5 matching bases. Germline V gene lookup returns CDR1 KGHSH and CDR2 LQKENI. The CDR3 covers 18 residues. The ends were cut back, 0 bases at V and 0 bases at J, with 17 bases in the middle. This CDR3 is CASSPPTGWHRYQETQYF. The DNA of the CDR3 is TGTGCCAGCTCACCACCCACGGGCTGGCACAGGTACCAAGAGACCCAGTACTTC. The whole variable domain, remainder taken from reference TRBV18 and TRBJ2-5, is NAGVMQNPRHLVRRRGQEARLRCSPMKGHSHVYWYRQLPEEGLKFMVYLQKENIIDESGMPKERFSAEFPKEGPSILRIQQVVRGDSAAYFCASSPPTGWHRYQETQYFGPGTRLLVL.

The chain is built from TRBV3-2 and TRBJ1-1. TRBV3-2 is noted as a pseudogene. This CDR3 region has 10 residues. The CDR3 here is CASSQIGAFF. The CDR3 coding sequence is TGTGCCAGCAGCCAAATCGGAGCTTTCTTT.

V gene TRBV19 combines with J gene TRBJ2-7; D call uncertain. CDR1 LNHDA and CDR2 SQIVND come from the germline V gene (reference sequence). The CDR3 runs 13 residues. The germline V and J ends were trimmed by 4 bases and 3 bases, with 10 bases remaining between them. DNA for the CDR3: TGTGCCAGTAGTAACGACGGGTTCTACGAGCAGTACTTC. It is translated as CASSNDGFYEQYF. Full variable domain (rest looked up from reference TRBV19 and TRBJ2-7): DGGITQSPKYLFRKEGQNVTLSCEQNLNHDAMYWYRQDPGQGLRLIYYSQIVNDFQKGDIAEGYSVSREKKESFPLTVTSAQKNPTAFYLCASSNDGFYEQYFGPGTRLTVT.

The V gene is TRBV12-3 or TRBV12-4, the J gene TRBJ2-2; 9 bases match TRBD2. Trimming removed 2 bases from V and 0 bases from J; junction bases left unmatched: 4. This CDR3 has 17 residues. The CDR3 bases are TGTGCCAGCAGTTTAATCGCTAGCGGGGCGAACACCGGGGAGCTGTTTTTT. It translates to CASSLIASGANTGELFF.

This clonotype was counted a few times. CDR3 sequence: CSVDEGGKTQYF. CDR3 DNA sequence: TGCAGCGTTGACGAGGGCGGGAAGACCCAGTACTTC. The rearrangement uses TRBV29-1 and TRBJ2-5; weak D call: TRBD2 (6 bases). The CDR3 covers 12 residues. Trimming removed 3 bases from V and 6 bases from J, with 11 bases in between. Germline CDR1 and CDR2: SQVTM and ANQGSEA.

This chain joins TRBV5-6 and TRBJ2-5, with D possibly matching TRBD1 (5 bases). V was pared by 4 bases and J by 4 bases, with 14 bases between. The CDR3 is 14 residues long. Germline CDR1 SGHDT, CDR2 YYEEEE. The CDR3 reads CASSPVAGLETQYF. CDR3 DNA: TGTGCCAGCAGCCCTGTGGCAGGGTTAGAGACCCAGTACTTC.

The CDR3 DNA reads TGTGCCAGCAGTTGGGGACAGGTAACCTACGAGCAGTACTTC. Translation gives CASSWGQVTYEQYF. This chain connects TRBV6-9 to TRBJ2-7; 8 bases agree with TRBD1. This CDR3 is 14 amino acids long. The germline CDR1 and CDR2 sequences are MNHGY and SVAAGI. V lost 4 bases to trimming and J lost 2 bases; unmatched junction nucleotides: 4.

Comments on this clonotype: This may stem from a read error, because a much larger clone lies one nucleotide away. This sequence joins TRBV7-6 and TRBJ1-4; D ambiguous. The CDR3 totals 15 residues. Germline V gene lookup returns CDR1 SGHVS and CDR2 FNYEAQ. Here the CDR3 reads CASSLAAGFNEKLLF. The CDR3 DNA is TGTGCCAGCAGCTTAGCAGCAGGTTTTAATGAAAAACTGCTTTTT.

This clonotype was seen a few times. The genes are TRBV4-3 and TRBJ1-1; D is undetermined. Germline V gene data show CDR1 as LGHNA and CDR2 as YSLEER. V was trimmed by 2 bases and J by 1 base, leaving 5 bases between them. CDR3 length equals 13 residues. The DNA for the CDR3 is TGCGCCAGCAGCCAATCGCGGAACACTGAAGCTTTCTTT. This gives the protein CASSQSRNTEAFF.

V usage is TRBV19 and J usage is TRBJ1-4; tentative D call: TRBD1 (6 bases). This CDR3 is built from 14 residues. The germline V gene encodes CDR1 LNHDA and CDR2 SQIVND (reference sequence). The ends were cut back, 5 bases at V and 0 bases at J, with 7 bases in the middle. CDR3 in DNA: TGTGCCAGTAGTCGACAGGCAACTAATGAAAAACTGTTTTTT. Translated, it gives CASSRQATNEKLFF.

V and J are TRBV6-1 and TRBJ1-5; D might be TRBD1 (6 bases). Trimming pared 6 bases from V and 7 bases from J, leaving 19 bases between. Germline V gene sequence: CDR1 MNHNS, CDR2 SASEGT. The CDR3 extends over 15 amino acids. This chain's CDR3 is CASSGGPGIEQPQHF. The CDR3 region has the DNA TGTGCCAGCAGCGGGGGGCCGGGGATTGAACAGCCCCAGCATTTT.

This chain uses TRBV6-2 or TRBV6-3 with TRBJ2-5; 9 bases match TRBD2. V was clipped by 6 bases and J by 4 bases; unmatched bases: 9. This CDR3 contains 15 residues. Germline V gene lookup returns CDR1 MNHEY and CDR2 SVGEGT. Here the CDR3 DNA reads TGTGCCAGCAGAGAACGCGGGAGGGCGCCAGAGACCCAGTACTTC. Its translation is CASRERGRAPETQYF.

This clonotype has ten or more counts. The rearrangement links TRBV6-1 to TRBJ2-5, with 12 bases matching TRBD2. V dropped 6 bases and J dropped 5; count of bases not matched to a gene: 13. This CDR3 is built from 17 residues. Germline CDR1 and CDR2: MNHNS and SASEGT. The CDR3 DNA follows: TGTGCCAGCAGGTTGCTCCCGTCGACTAGCGGGAGTGAGACCCAGTACTTC. Residues: CASRLLPSTSGSETQYF.

This clonotype was counted between two and nine times. J is TRBJ2-2 and V is TRBV6-1, with 8 bases identical to TRBD1. V lost 7 bases and J lost 7; bases outside the gene matches: 17. The CDR3 length is 17 residues. Germline V CDR1 and CDR2: MNHNS, SASEGT. CDR3: CASTDYKGQGNVGELFF. The CDR3 nucleotides are TGTGCCAGCACCGACTACAAAGGACAGGGTAATGTCGGGGAGCTGTTTTTT.

The chain combines TRBV3-1 with TRBJ2-7; D is unresolved. With 3 bases removed from V and 3 bases from J, the gap between germline ends came to 18 bases. CDR1 and CDR2 from the germline V gene are LGHDT and YNNKEL (reference sequence). CDR3 length: 16 residues. CDR3 amino acids: CASSHSVRHPFYEQYF. The CDR3, as DNA: TGTGCCAGCAGCCATTCGGTCAGGCACCCCTTCTACGAGCAGTACTTC.

Many counts were recorded for this clonotype. V is TRBV11-2 and J is TRBJ2-5; TRBD1 matches at 9 bases. From germline, CDR1 is SGHAT and CDR2 FQNNGV. The CDR3 is 14 residues long. J gave up 4 bases and V 5 bases, and 5 bases lay outside the gene matches. Here the CDR3 reads CASSMDRGRETQYF. CDR3 in DNA: TGTGCCAGCAGCATGGACAGGGGTCGAGAGACCCAGTACTTC.

Ten or more counts support this clonotype. The germline gene is not matched at one end of the junction; a read error may be the cause. This sequence joins TRBV20-1 and TRBJ2-6; a possible D gene is TRBD2 (5 bases). Germline CDR1 is DFQATT and CDR2 is SNEGSKA (reference sequence). This CDR3 comprises 14 residues. CDR3 bases: TGCAGTGCCAGAGGGCTCTCCGGGGCCAACGTCCTGACTTTC. As protein: CSARGLSGANVLTF.